This entry concerns a single T cell receptor (beta chain). Its antigen has not been determined. Qualities for individual bases were not recorded, and no much larger clone is one base off. The data originate from a study of esophageal squamous cell carcinoma under preoperative chemotherapy (dated by TCRdb to between 2017 and 2018). Some background on the complete study: In the study, TCR repertoires were profiled in both peripheral blood T cells and tumor-infiltrating lymphocytes. Repertoires were compared between samples taken before and after paclitaxel-nedaplatin therapy. The study assessed how paclitaxel-nedaplatin chemotherapy affected T-cell receptor repertoires in patients with esophageal squamous cell carcinoma. Five patients with primary esophageal squamous cell carcinoma were included in the cohort. Study-wide findings and limitations: Post-treatment tumor-infiltrating lymphocytes appeared partly derived from peripheral T cells migrating into the tumor, not solely from local clonal changes. TCR diversity increased significantly in peripheral T cells after chemotherapy, but not in tumor-infiltrating lymphocytes. Clonotype frequencies shifted immediately and substantially under paclitaxel-nedaplatin therapy, and abundant clones were more likely to contract than to amplify. The analysis included only five patients with esophageal squamous cell carcinoma, making the cohort small.

Relative to germline, V is 3 bases shorter and J is 2 bases shorter, with 13 bases between their ends. The CDR3, cysteine through phenylalanine, is 15 amino acids long. Only the CDR3 DNA is retained, 45 bases long and in frame from the first base. The germline V gene specifies SGHNT as CDR1 and YENEEA as CDR2. The time point label of this sample denotes: after preoperative PTX-NDP chemotherapy. Paclitaxel-nedaplatin was administered to patients as preoperative chemotherapy before surgery. Library prep was done by PCR. The instrument given in TCRdb is HiSeq X Ten. High-throughput sequencing was used to characterize TCR repertoires. Starting from the raw public reads, TCRdb applied fastp trimming at Q25, assembled clones with MiXCR and retained in-frame beta chains. All rows with the same CDR3 protein become a single entry with the most common DNA and genes. This sample holds roughly 9,300 distinct CDR3 sequences; under 55% were observed only once. Jointly, the top ten make up approximately 15% of the sample.

The receptor comes from a human donor with esophageal squamous cell carcinoma. The donor label of this sample is uncertain. Collection of the sample occurred from a patient given preoperative chemotherapy. The chain is made from TRBV11-3 and TRBJ2-5; TRBD1 is a weak D gene call, 6 bases matching. Here the CDR3 is given as CASSFLRGSQETQYF. The DNA sequence follows: TGTGCCAGCAGCTTCCTCAGGGGTTCACAAGAGACCCAGTACTTC.